Here is one T cell receptor beta chain with its context. Produced via immunoSEQ multiplex PCR; TCRdb's table is partial and in-frame only. The sample holds roughly 45,000 clones, 86% seen once. This specimen comes from a study of blood T cell repertoires in COVID-19. Looking at the study overall: The analysed material was cDNA or gDNA that came from T cells, B-cell-depleted T cells, or PBMCs.

CDR1 and CDR2 from the germline V gene are LGHDT and YNNKEL (reference sequence). CDR3 length: 14 residues. V dropped 0 bases and J dropped 8 bases, with 13 bases sitting between them. The receptor was derived from a man aged 60 to 69 with active COVID-19. The sequenced material came from peripheral blood. This chain joins TRBV3-1 (or the pseudogene TRBV3-2) and TRBJ1-2, with D possibly being TRBD1 (5 bases). The CDR3 DNA reads TGTGCCAGCAGCCAAGAAACAGGAAGAGAAGGCTACACCTTC. This gives the protein CASSQETGREGYTF.